The 3 T cell receptor beta chains below were found in one sample sequenced in a study of blood T cell repertoires in COVID-19. This table comes from immunoSEQ multiplex PCR, and its TCRdb copy is limited to in-frame clones, with some not included. The data contain around 120,000 clones, approximately 90% of them singletons. Sequenced: peripheral blood. Every receptor here comes from a human donor with active COVID-19. The donor label of this sample is uncertain.

The chain has TRBV18 and TRBJ1-2; 9 bases agree with TRBD1. V trimming: 3 bases; J trimming: 5 bases; junction bases outside the gene matches: 7. The CDR3 totals 15 residues. The germline CDR1 and CDR2 sequences are KGHSH and LQKENI. The CDR3: CASSPSTGGLYGYTF. The CDR3 region has the DNA TGTGCCAGCTCACCTTCGACAGGGGGATTGTATGGCTACACCTTC.

The CDR3 spells CASSSPSGGASSSSYNEQFF. The CDR3 nucleotides are TGCGCCAGCAGCTCCCCTAGCGGGGGGGCCTCCTCTAGCTCCTACAATGAGCAGTTCTTC. This chain uses TRBV10-2 with TRBJ2-1; 12 nucleotides agree with TRBD2. Per the germline V gene, CDR1 is WSHSY and CDR2 is SAAADI. This CDR3 spans 20 amino acids. The ends lost 6 bases at V and 0 bases at J; junction bases unmatched: 15.

The chain combines TRBV16 with TRBJ1-1, with TRBD1 matching over 10 bases. The germline CDR1 and CDR2 sequences are KGHSY and FQNENV. The CDR3 is 13 residues long. The trim removed 3 bases at V and 5 bases at J, leaving 0 bases unmatched. CDR3 coding DNA: TGTGCCAGCAGCCAGGGACAGGGGACTGAAGCTTTCTTT. This translates into CASSQGQGTEAFF.